This T cell receptor (beta chain) is drawn from a study of tumor-infiltrating lymphocytes in oesophageal squamous cell carcinoma (dated by TCRdb to between 2015 and 2016). V loses 2 bases of germline sequence and J loses 6 bases, and the interval between the two ends is 13 bases. There are 14 amino acids in the CDR3, from cysteine to phenylalanine inclusive. The entry retains the CDR3 DNA only, 42 bases that are in frame from base 1. Libraries were constructed by PCR. The run used an Illumina HiSeq 2000. TCRdb redid the processing of the public reads, applying fastp at Q25 and MiXCR, and retained in-frame beta chains. Merged by CDR3 protein, the rows form single entries marked with the most common genes and DNA. The sample table records 20,000 to 30,000 distinct CDR3 sequences; more than 30% of these occur just once. Together, the top ten hold 20% to 25% of the sample. Points on this clonotype: Its cognate antigen has yet to be identified. Nothing much larger sits one base from this clone, and base qualities are not available.

This TCR derives from a male donor with esophageal squamous cell carcinoma. Sequenced: esophageal tumor tissue. Recombination connected TRBV12-3 or TRBV12-4 to TRBJ1-1; no D gene can be assigned with confidence. The encoded CDR3 is CASSLIRTRAEAFF. In nucleotide form, the sequence is TGTGCCAGCAGTTTAATCCGGACGAGGGCTGAAGCTTTCTTT.